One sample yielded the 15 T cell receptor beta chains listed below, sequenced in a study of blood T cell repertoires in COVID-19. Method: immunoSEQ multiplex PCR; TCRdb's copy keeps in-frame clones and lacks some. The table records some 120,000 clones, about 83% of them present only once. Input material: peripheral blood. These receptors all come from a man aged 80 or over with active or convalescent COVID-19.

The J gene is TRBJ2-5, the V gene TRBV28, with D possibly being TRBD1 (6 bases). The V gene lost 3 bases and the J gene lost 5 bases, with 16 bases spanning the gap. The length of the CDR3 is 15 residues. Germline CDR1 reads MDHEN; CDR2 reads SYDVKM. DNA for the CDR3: TGTGCCAGCAGTTTGCCTAGGGGGAATGCGGAGACCCAGTACTTC. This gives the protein CASSLPRGNAETQYF.

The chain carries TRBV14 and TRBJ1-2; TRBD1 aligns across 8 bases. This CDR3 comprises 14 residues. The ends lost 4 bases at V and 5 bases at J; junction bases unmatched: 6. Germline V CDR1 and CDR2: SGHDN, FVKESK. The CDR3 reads CASSPDRGPYGYTF. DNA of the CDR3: TGTGCCAGCAGCCCTGACAGGGGTCCGTATGGCTACACCTTC.

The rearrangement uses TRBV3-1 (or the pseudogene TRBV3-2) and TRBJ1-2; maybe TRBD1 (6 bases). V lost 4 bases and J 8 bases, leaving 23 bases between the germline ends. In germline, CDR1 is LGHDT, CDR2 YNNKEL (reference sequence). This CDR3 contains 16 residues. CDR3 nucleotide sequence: TGTGCCAGCAGCCCAATCTTTCTGACGAGACAGGCCGGCTACACCTTC. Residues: CASSPIFLTRQAGYTF.

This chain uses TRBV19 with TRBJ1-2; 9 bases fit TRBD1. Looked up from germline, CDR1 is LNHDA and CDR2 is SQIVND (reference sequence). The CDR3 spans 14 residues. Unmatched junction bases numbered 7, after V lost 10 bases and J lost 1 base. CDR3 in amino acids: CATSPGQGNYGYTF. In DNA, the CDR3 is TGTGCCACATCGCCGGGACAGGGTAACTATGGCTACACCTTC.

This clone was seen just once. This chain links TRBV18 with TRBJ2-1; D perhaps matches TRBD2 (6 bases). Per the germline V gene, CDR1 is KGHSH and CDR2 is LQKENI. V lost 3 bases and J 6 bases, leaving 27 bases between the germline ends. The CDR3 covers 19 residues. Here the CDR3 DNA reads TGTGCCAGCTCACCCCTTCAACCCGCGGGGCGGGCTGGAGGCAATGAGCAGTTCTTC. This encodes CASSPLQPAGRAGGNEQFF.

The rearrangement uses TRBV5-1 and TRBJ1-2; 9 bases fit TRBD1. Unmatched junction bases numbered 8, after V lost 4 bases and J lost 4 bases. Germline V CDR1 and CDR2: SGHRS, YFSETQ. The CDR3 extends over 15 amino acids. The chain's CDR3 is CASSPTQGASYGYTF. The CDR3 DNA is TGCGCCAGCAGCCCAACACAGGGGGCGAGCTATGGCTACACCTTC.

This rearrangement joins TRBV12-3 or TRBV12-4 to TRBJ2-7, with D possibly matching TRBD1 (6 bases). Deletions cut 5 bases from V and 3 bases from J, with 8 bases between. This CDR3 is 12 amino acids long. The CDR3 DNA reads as TGTGCCAGCAGTCAACAGGGCTACGAGCAGTACTTC. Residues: CASSQQGYEQYF.

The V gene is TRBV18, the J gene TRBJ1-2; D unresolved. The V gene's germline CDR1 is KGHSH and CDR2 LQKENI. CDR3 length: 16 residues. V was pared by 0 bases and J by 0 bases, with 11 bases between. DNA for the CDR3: TGTGCCAGCTCACCACCGAATCTCGGAGCTAACTATGGCTACACCTTC. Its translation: CASSPPNLGANYGYTF.

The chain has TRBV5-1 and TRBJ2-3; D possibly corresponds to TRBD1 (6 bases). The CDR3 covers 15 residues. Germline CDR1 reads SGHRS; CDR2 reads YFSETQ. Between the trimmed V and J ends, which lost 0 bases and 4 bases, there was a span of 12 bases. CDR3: CASSLEVGAADTQYF. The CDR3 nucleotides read TGCGCCAGCAGCTTGGAAGTGGGGGCGGCAGATACGCAGTATTTT.

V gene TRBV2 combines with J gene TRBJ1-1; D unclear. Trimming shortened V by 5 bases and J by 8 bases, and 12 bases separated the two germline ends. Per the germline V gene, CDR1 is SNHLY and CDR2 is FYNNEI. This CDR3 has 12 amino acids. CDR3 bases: TGTGCCAGCAGTCTCCAATTTGGCGAAGCTTTCTTT. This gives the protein CASSLQFGEAFF.

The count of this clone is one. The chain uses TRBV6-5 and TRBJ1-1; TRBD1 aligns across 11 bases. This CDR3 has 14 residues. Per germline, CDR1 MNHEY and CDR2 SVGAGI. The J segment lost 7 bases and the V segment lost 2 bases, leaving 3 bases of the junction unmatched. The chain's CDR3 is CASSYGTGGFEAFF. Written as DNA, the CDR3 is TGTGCCAGCAGTTACGGGACAGGGGGTTTTGAAGCTTTCTTT.

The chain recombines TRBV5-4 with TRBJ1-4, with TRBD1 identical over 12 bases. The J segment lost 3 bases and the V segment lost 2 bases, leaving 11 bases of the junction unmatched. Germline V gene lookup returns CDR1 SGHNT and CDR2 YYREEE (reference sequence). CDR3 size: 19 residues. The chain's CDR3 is CASSFRRDRGRTANEKLFF. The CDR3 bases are TGTGCCAGCAGCTTTCGCCGGGACAGGGGGCGCACAGCTAATGAAAAACTGTTTTTT.

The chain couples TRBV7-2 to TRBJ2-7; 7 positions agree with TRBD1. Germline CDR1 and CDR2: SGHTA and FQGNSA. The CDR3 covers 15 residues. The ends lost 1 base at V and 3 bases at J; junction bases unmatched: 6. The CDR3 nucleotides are TGTGCCAGCAGCTTAGACCCCCGGACAGGCTACGAGCAGTACTTC. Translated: CASSLDPRTGYEQYF.

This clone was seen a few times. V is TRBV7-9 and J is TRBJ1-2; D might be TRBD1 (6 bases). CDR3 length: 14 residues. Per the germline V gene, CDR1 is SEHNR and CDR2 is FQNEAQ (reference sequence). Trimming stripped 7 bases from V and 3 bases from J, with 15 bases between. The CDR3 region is CASNDDRSHYGYTF. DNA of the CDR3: TGTGCCAGCAACGATGACAGGTCCCACTATGGCTACACCTTC. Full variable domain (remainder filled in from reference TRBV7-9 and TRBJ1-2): DTGVSQNPRHKITKRGQNVTFRCDPISEHNRLYWYRQTLGQGPEFLTYFQNEAQLEKSRLLSDRFSAERPKGSFSTLEIQRTEQGDSAMYLCASNDDRSHYGYTFGSGTRLTVV.

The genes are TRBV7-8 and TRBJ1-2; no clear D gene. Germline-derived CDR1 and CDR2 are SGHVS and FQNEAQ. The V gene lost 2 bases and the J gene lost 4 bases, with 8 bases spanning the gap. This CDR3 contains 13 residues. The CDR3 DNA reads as TGTGCCAGCAGCTTACCAGAGGGCTATGGCTACACCTTC. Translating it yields CASSLPEGYGYTF.